This TCR beta chain was identified in a study of T cell responses to AZD1222 COVID-19 vaccine. Study as a whole: Second-dose groups at about 4 or about 12 weeks were pooled. The study, taken as a whole, reports: Only six or seven AZD1222 recipients tested seropositive at baseline. It should be noted that donors were predominantly white British and more often female, and clonal diversity was possibly underestimated. Every sample of the repertoires postdated the peak T cell response.

This clone was recorded a few times. As yet, its antigen is unknown. In germline, CDR1 is LNHDA, CDR2 SQIVND (reference sequence). V trimming: 5 bases; J trimming: 3 bases; junction bases outside the gene matches: 4. CDR3 size: 15 residues. Measured with immunoSEQ multiplex PCR; TCRdb has only the in-frame clones, and not every one. The sample has approximately 100,000 clones, just over 85% seen once. The sequences come from peripheral blood, collected on day 0 of AZD1222 vaccination. This sequence was found in an adult in good health. The V call is TRBV19, the J call TRBJ2-7, with 13 bases matching TRBD2. In DNA form, the CDR3 reads TGTGCCAGTAGTTTCCGGACTAGCGGGAGCTACGAGCAGTACTTC. Protein product: CASSFRTSGSYEQYF.